These 27 T cell receptor beta chains were all obtained from the same sample, sequenced in a study of shared T cell receptors in the human thymus. Assay used: immunoSEQ multiplex PCR; TCRdb lists only in-frame clones, some missing. Here the sample spans roughly 560,000 clones, roughly 74% being singletons. This same sample was also part of a study on human thymus T cells.

Sequences were obtained from thymocytes. These receptors all stem from a boy in the first two years of life with a congenital heart defect.

The genes are TRBV27 and TRBJ2-6; D gene unclear. Germline-derived CDR1 and CDR2 are MNHEY and SMNVEV (reference sequence). There are 17 residues in the CDR3. Trimming cost V 3 bases and J 4 bases, with 16 bases left between them. CDR3 protein: CASSFGRPRWGANVLTF. In DNA form, the CDR3 reads TGTGCCAGCAGTTTCGGCAGGCCCCGCTGGGGGGCCAACGTCCTGACTTTC.

As DNA, the CDR3 is TGTGCCAGCAGCTTAAAGTATGGGGACAGGCCTAGCAATCAGCCCCAGCATTTT. Protein sequence: CASSLKYGDRPSNQPQHF. The chain combines TRBV7-2 with TRBJ1-5; 8 bases are shared with TRBD1. Germline trimming cut 2 bases from V and 0 bases from J; bases unmatched to any gene: 9. This CDR3 is 18 amino acids long. Germline CDR1 and CDR2: SGHTA and FQGNSA. The variable domain in full, completed from reference TRBV7-2 and TRBJ1-5, reads GAGVSQSPSNKVTEKGKDVELRCDPISGHTALYWYRQSLGQGLEFLIYFQGNSAPDKSGLPSDRFSAERTGGSVSTLTIQRTQQEDSAVYLCASSLKYGDRPSNQPQHFGDGTRLSIL.

The V and J genes are TRBV6-1 and TRBJ1-5, with a weak D call TRBD1 (5 bases). V was cut by 3 bases and J by 1 base, with 22 bases left in between. Germline V gene data show CDR1 as MNHNS and CDR2 as SASEGT. CDR3 length equals 19 residues. For the CDR3, the DNA is TGTGCCAGCAGTGAGGTTGAGACAGAAGGGTGGGCGAGCAATCAGCCCCAGCATTTT. It is translated as CASSEVETEGWASNQPQHF.

The chain employs TRBV2 and TRBJ2-1; D might be TRBD2 (5 bases). CDR1 and CDR2 from the germline V gene are SNHLY and FYNNEI. V lost 4 bases and J lost 2, with 9 bases in between. The CDR3 sequence is 14 residues long. In DNA, the CDR3 is TGTGCCAGCAGTGGACGGGAACCCTACAATGAGCAGTTCTTC. This codes for CASSGREPYNEQFF. The full variable domain, its missing parts supplied by reference TRBV2 and TRBJ2-1, is EPEVTQTPSHQVTQMGQEVILRCVPISNHLYFYWYRQILGQKVEFLVSFYNNEISEKSEIFDDQFSVERPDGSNFTLKIRSTKLEDSAMYFCASSGREPYNEQFFGPGTRLTVL.

J is TRBJ1-1 and V is TRBV6-1; D not resolved. Trimming shortened V by 1 base and J by 1 base, and 7 bases separated the two germline ends. Germline CDR1 MNHNS, CDR2 SASEGT. This CDR3 is 14 amino acids long. DNA for the CDR3: TGTGCCAGCAGTGAAGGTACAAGGAACACTGAAGCTTTCTTT. This codes for CASSEGTRNTEAFF.

A few counts support this clone. The genes are TRBV7-2 and TRBJ2-7, with TRBD2 matching over 7 bases. The trim removed 5 bases at V and 3 bases at J, leaving 16 bases unmatched. The CDR3 sequence is 17 residues long. The germline V gene encodes CDR1 SGHTA and CDR2 FQGNSA. CDR3 nucleotides: TGTGCCAGCAGCCCCCTGCCTGGGCTAGCGGATGACTACGAGCAGTACTTC. Amino acids: CASSPLPGLADDYEQYF.

For the CDR3, the DNA is TGCGCCAGCAGCCAAGAGCGGGAGGACCTATACAATGAGCAGTTCTTC. This encodes CASSQEREDLYNEQFF. The chain links TRBV4-3 to TRBJ2-1; 8 positions agree with TRBD2. The CDR3 totals 16 residues. The V gene's germline CDR1 is LGHNA and CDR2 YSLEER. The trim removed 0 bases at V and 4 bases at J, leaving 5 bases unmatched.

In nucleotides, the CDR3 is TGTGCCAGCAGCCACAGGGGTTCCCTTCCTGGGGCCAACGTCCTGACTTTC. The encoded protein is CASSHRGSLPGANVLTF. The J gene is TRBJ2-6, the V gene TRBV14; the D gene is possibly TRBD1 (6 bases). V was clipped by 3 bases and J by 2 bases, with 14 bases between them. The CDR3 has 17 residues. Germline V gene sequence: CDR1 SGHDN, CDR2 FVKESK.

The chain links TRBV19 to TRBJ2-6; D is ambiguous. Germline V lookup: CDR1 LNHDA, CDR2 SQIVND (reference sequence). This CDR3 region has 19 residues. Trimming took off 1 base at V and 2 bases at J, with 18 bases between the two ends. The CDR3 DNA follows: TGTGCCAGTAGTATAGGGTGGGTAGCTCGAGGTGCTGGGGCCAACGTCCTGACTTTC. It is translated as CASSIGWVARGAGANVLTF.

V usage is TRBV30 and J usage is TRBJ2-5; 10 nucleotides agree with TRBD2. Germline V lookup: CDR1 GTSNPN, CDR2 SVGIG (reference sequence). After removal of 0 bases from V and 3 bases from J, the junction contained 19 bases not matched to a gene. This CDR3 has 20 residues. The CDR3 bases are TGTGCCTGGAGTGTACCGAAGGGACTAGCGCCCTGGGGGATCAAAGAGACCCAGTACTTC. This gives the protein CAWSVPKGLAPWGIKETQYF.

J is TRBJ1-1 and V is TRBV19; D not resolved. Per the germline V gene, CDR1 is LNHDA and CDR2 is SQIVND (reference sequence). V lost 7 bases to trimming and J lost 0 bases, with 15 bases between them. The CDR3 has 15 residues. The CDR3 DNA follows: TGTGCCAGTACCGGTCGAAACCCTGTGAACACTGAAGCTTTCTTT. Protein sequence: CASTGRNPVNTEAFF.

The rearrangement uses TRBV30 and TRBJ2-3; 13 nucleotides align to TRBD2. Germline-derived CDR1 and CDR2 are GTSNPN and SVGIG (reference sequence). V was clipped by 2 bases and J by 5 bases; unmatched bases: 13. The CDR3 spans 18 residues. The DNA of the CDR3 is TGTGCCTGGAGTACCGTCCTATGGACTAGCGGGAGAGTAGATACGCAGTATTTT. As protein: CAWSTVLWTSGRVDTQYF. Complete variable domain (other parts from reference TRBV30 and TRBJ2-3): SQTIHQWPATLVQPVGSPLSLECTVEGTSNPNLYWYRQAAGRGLQLLFYSVGIGQISSEVPQNLSASRPQDRQFILSSKKLLLSDSGFYLCAWSTVLWTSGRVDTQYFGPGTRLTVL.

The chain joins TRBV10-3 to TRBJ1-1; 7 bases line up with TRBD1. V lost 7 bases, J lost 3 bases, and 14 bases stayed unmatched. Looked up from germline, CDR1 is ENHRY and CDR2 is SYGVKD. The CDR3 loop spans 16 amino acids. CDR3 amino acids: CAITSVFGQEDTEAFF. CDR3 in DNA: TGTGCCATCACTTCGGTATTCGGACAGGAGGACACTGAAGCTTTCTTT.

This clone has more than one count but fewer than ten. The chain carries TRBV7-9 and TRBJ1-1; 8 nucleotides agree with TRBD1. The CDR3 is made up of 14 amino acids. Per the germline V gene, CDR1 is SEHNR and CDR2 is FQNEAQ (reference sequence). The V gene end was trimmed by 3 bases and the J gene end by 5 bases; junction bases not matched to a gene: 5. In DNA form, the CDR3 reads TGTGCCAGCAGCTTGGACAGGGTGGGGACTGAAGCTTTCTTT. As protein: CASSLDRVGTEAFF. The full variable domain, with the rest looked up from reference TRBV7-9 and TRBJ1-1, is DTGVSQNPRHKITKRGQNVTFRCDPISEHNRLYWYRQTLGQGPEFLTYFQNEAQLEKSRLLSDRFSAERPKGSFSTLEIQRTEQGDSAMYLCASSLDRVGTEAFFGQGTRLTVV.

The chain uses TRBV19 and TRBJ1-1; tentative D call: TRBD1 (5 bases). Trimming stripped 3 bases from V and 1 base from J, with 15 bases between. Germline CDR1 reads LNHDA; CDR2 reads SQIVND (reference sequence). The length of the CDR3 is 16 residues. In nucleotides, the CDR3 is TGTGCCAGTAGTATGGGTCGTGCAGGGCCGAACACTGAAGCTTTCTTT. It specifies CASSMGRAGPNTEAFF.

This clone was counted between two and nine times. CDR3 nucleotide sequence: TGTGCCAGCAGCTTCCCGGGACACCCATTTCAGCCCCAGCATTTT. As protein: CASSFPGHPFQPQHF. The rearrangement uses TRBV6-6 and TRBJ1-5; D is possibly TRBD1 (6 bases). This CDR3 spans 15 amino acids. The V gene lost 6 bases and the J gene lost 6 bases, with 18 bases spanning the gap. Germline loops: CDR1 MNHNY, CDR2 SVGAGI (reference sequence).

The chain links TRBV4-1 to TRBJ2-4; TRBD2 matches at 14 bases. This CDR3 comprises 16 residues. From germline, CDR1 is MGHRA and CDR2 YSYEKL. V gave up 2 bases and J gave up 8 bases; unmatched junction bases: 5. CDR3 amino acids: CASSQSGTSGRDIQYF. The DNA for the CDR3 is TGCGCCAGCAGCCAATCCGGGACTAGCGGGAGAGACATTCAGTACTTC.

This chain joins TRBV4-3 and TRBJ2-1; weak D call: TRBD2 (6 bases). The V end lost 1 base, the J end lost 2 bases, and 9 bases lay between the germline ends. This CDR3 contains 15 residues. Germline CDR1 LGHNA, CDR2 YSLEER. The CDR3 DNA sequence: TGCGCCAGCAGCCAAGGGTTAGCGGCCTACAATGAGCAGTTCTTC. Translation gives CASSQGLAAYNEQFF.

The chain carries TRBV2 and TRBJ2-5; 7 nucleotides match TRBD2. The germline gives CDR1 SNHLY, CDR2 FYNNEI. This CDR3 region has 13 residues. Trimming took 3 bases from V and 5 from J; bases not matched to a gene: 3. CDR3 sequence (DNA): TGTGCCAGCAGTGAGTGGGACTACGAGACCCAGTACTTC. Amino acids: CASSEWDYETQYF. The full variable domain, with the rest looked up from reference TRBV2 and TRBJ2-5, is EPEVTQTPSHQVTQMGQEVILRCVPISNHLYFYWYRQILGQKVEFLVSFYNNEISEKSEIFDDQFSVERPDGSNFTLKIRSTKLEDSAMYFCASSEWDYETQYFGPGTRLLVL.

This clone was detected a few times. This chain joins TRBV5-1 and TRBJ1-1; TRBD1 aligns across 9 bases. The CDR3 covers 15 residues. Germline lookup yields CDR1 SGHRS and CDR2 YFSETQ. Trimming took 5 bases from V and 4 from J; bases not matched to a gene: 9. The CDR3 DNA reads TGCGCCAGCAGAGACCGGGACAGGGAGGCCACTGAAGCTTTCTTT. This translates into CASRDRDREATEAFF.

This rearrangement joins TRBV30 to TRBJ1-5; D gene uncertain. The CDR3 covers 15 residues. Germline V lookup: CDR1 GTSNPN, CDR2 SVGIG (reference sequence). Trimming cost V 5 bases and J 2 bases, with 16 bases left between them. CDR3 bases: TGTGCCTGGGGGGAGCAGGTTGATGGCAATCAGCCCCAGCATTTT. Protein product: CAWGEQVDGNQPQHF.

The rearrangement links TRBV5-1 to TRBJ2-2, with 7 bases aligning to TRBD1. Germline CDR1 is SGHRS and CDR2 is YFSETQ. This CDR3 comprises 14 residues. V trimming: 2 bases; J trimming: 7 bases; junction bases outside the gene matches: 5. This chain's CDR3 is CASSFGTERGELFF. The CDR3 nucleotides are TGCGCCAGCAGCTTCGGGACAGAGCGCGGGGAGCTGTTTTTT.

This clone was observed a handful of times. The V call is TRBV6-5, the J call TRBJ2-2; TRBD1 is a possible D gene (6 bases). V shed 5 bases and J shed 3 bases, with 10 bases lying between them. Germline CDR1 and CDR2: MNHEY and SVGAGI. This CDR3 contains 14 residues. The DNA of the CDR3 is TGTGCCAGCAGTGCAGGGGCACACACCGGGGAGCTGTTTTTT. This sequence encodes CASSAGAHTGELFF.

The chain employs TRBV4-1 and TRBJ2-3; TRBD2 agrees at 9 bases. The CDR3 consists of 17 residues. The germline V gene encodes CDR1 MGHRA and CDR2 YSYEKL. The V segment lost 2 bases and the J segment 6 bases; nucleotides outside the gene matches: 12. The CDR3 sequence is CASSQRRLAVGQDTQYF. CDR3 sequence (DNA): TGCGCCAGCAGCCAAAGGAGACTAGCGGTGGGGCAGGATACGCAGTATTTT.

The chain couples TRBV4-2 to TRBJ1-2; 8 bases are a match to TRBD1. V was pared by 4 bases and J by 4 bases, with 5 bases of the junction left unmatched. Per the germline V gene, CDR1 is LGHNA and CDR2 is YNFKEQ. CDR3 size: 14 residues. The CDR3 coding sequence is TGTGCCAGCAGCCGATGGACAGGGAGCTATGGCTACACCTTC. Translated, it gives CASSRWTGSYGYTF.

Notes on this clone: One junction end disagrees with the germline gene, perhaps due to a read error. The chain's CDR3 is CTILQGAQYEQYF. In DNA form, the CDR3 reads TGTACCATCTTACAGGGGGCGCAGTACGAGCAGTACTTC. The chain has TRBV10-3 and TRBJ2-7, with TRBD1 matching over 9 bases. This CDR3 spans 13 amino acids. The germline CDR1 and CDR2 sequences are ENHRY and SYGVKD.

The chain links TRBV6-5 to TRBJ2-7, with D unclear. This CDR3 has 11 residues. Germline CDR1 MNHEY, CDR2 SVGAGI. V dropped 6 bases and J dropped 5 bases, with 8 bases sitting between them. The CDR3 region is CASSYRNEQYF. The CDR3 region has the DNA TGTGCCAGCAGCTACCGTAACGAGCAGTACTTC.